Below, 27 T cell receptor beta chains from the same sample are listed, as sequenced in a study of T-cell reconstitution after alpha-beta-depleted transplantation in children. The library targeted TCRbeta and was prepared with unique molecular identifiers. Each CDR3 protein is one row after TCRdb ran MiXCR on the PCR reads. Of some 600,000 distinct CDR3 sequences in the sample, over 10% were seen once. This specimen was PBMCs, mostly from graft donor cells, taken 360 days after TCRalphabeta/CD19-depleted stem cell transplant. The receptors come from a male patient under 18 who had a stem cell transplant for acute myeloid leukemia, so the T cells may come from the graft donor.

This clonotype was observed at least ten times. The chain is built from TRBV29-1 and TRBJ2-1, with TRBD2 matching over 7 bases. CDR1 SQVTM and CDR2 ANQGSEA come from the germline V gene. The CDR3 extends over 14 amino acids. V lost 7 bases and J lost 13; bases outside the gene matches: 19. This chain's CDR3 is CSALRFEREGPQFF. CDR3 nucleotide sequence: TGCAGCGCCCTAAGGTTCGAGCGGGAAGGTCCCCAGTTCTTC.

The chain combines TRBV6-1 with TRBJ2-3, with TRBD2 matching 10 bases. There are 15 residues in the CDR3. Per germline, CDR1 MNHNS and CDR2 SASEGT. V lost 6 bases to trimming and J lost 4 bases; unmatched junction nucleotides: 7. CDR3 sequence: CASSPKRGGADTQYF. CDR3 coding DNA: TGTGCCAGCAGCCCCAAGCGGGGGGGCGCAGATACGCAGTATTTT.

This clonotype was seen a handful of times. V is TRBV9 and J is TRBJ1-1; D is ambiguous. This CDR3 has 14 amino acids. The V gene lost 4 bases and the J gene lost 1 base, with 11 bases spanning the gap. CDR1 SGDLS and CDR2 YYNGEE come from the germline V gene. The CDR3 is CASSQVPGNTEAFF. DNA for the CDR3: TGTGCCAGCAGCCAGGTCCCAGGGAACACTGAAGCTTTCTTT.

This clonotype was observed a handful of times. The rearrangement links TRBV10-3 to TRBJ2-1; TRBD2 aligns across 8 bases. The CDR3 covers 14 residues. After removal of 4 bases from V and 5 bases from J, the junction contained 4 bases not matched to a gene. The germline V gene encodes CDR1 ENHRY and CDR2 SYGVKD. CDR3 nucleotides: TGTGCCATCAGTGCCGAACTAGCGGACAATGAGCAGTTCTTC. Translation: CAISAELADNEQFF.

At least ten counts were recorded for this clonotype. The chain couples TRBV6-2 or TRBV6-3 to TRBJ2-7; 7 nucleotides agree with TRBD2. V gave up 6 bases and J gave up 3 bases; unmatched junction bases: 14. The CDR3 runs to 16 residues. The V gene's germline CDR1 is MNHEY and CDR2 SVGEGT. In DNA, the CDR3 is TGTGCCAGCAGCCTAAGAGCCGGGACTACGTACTACGAGCAGTACTTC. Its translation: CASSLRAGTTYYEQYF.

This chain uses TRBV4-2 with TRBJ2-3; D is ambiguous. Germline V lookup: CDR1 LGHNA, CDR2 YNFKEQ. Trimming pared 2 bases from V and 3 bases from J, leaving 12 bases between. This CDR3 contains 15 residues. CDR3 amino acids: CASSQPAVGTDTQYF. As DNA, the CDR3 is TGTGCCAGCAGCCAACCCGCCGTCGGTACAGATACGCAGTATTTT.

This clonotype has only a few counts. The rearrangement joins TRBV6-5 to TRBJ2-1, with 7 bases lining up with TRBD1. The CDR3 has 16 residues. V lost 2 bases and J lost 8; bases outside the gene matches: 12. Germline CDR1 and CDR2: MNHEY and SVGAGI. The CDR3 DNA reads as TGTGCCAGCAGTTACCCCAGGGGGAATTCTGGTTATGAGCAGTTCTTC. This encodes CASSYPRGNSGYEQFF.

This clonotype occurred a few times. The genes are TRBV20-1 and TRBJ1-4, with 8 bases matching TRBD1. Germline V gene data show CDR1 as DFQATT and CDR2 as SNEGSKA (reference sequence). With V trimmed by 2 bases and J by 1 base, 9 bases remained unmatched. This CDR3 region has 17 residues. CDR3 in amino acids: CSARQPTGDGTNEKLFF. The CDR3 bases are TGCAGTGCTAGACAACCGACAGGGGATGGAACTAATGAAAAACTGTTTTTT.

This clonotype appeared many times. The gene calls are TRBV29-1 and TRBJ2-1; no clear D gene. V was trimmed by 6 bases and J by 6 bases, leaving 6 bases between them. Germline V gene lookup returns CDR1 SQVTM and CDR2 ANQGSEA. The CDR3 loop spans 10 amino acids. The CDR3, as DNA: TGCAGCGTCTCGGGCAATGAGCAGTTCTTC. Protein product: CSVSGNEQFF.

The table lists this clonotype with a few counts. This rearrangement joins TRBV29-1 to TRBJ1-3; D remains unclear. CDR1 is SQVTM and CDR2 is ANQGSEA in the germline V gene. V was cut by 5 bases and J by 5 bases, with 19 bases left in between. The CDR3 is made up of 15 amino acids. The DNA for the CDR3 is TGCAGCGTTCTGACGTCGGGTCCTGGGAGAAACACCATATATTTT. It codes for CSVLTSGPGRNTIYF.

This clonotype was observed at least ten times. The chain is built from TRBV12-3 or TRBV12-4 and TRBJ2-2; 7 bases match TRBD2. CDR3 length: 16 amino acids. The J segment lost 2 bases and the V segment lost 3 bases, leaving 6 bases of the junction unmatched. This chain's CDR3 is CASSFGLADNTGELFF. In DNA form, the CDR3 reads TGTGCCAGCAGTTTCGGCCTAGCGGATAACACCGGGGAGCTGTTTTTT.

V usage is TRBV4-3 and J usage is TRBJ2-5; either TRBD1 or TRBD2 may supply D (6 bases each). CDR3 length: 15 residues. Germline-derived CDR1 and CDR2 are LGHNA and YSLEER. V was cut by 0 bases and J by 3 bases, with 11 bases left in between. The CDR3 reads CASSQDLGGEETQYF. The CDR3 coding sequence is TGCGCCAGCAGCCAAGATCTCGGGGGCGAAGAGACCCAGTACTTC.

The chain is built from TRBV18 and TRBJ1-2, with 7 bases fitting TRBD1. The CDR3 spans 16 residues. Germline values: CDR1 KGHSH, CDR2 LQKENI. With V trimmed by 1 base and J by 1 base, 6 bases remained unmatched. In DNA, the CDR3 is TGTGCCAGCTCACCACTCCGCGGGACAGTTAACTATGGCTACACCTTC. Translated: CASSPLRGTVNYGYTF. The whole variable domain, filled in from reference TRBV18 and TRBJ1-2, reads NAGVMQNPRHLVRRRGQEARLRCSPMKGHSHVYWYRQLPEEGLKFMVYLQKENIIDESGMPKERFSAEFPKEGPSILRIQQVVRGDSAAYFCASSPLRGTVNYGYTFGSGTRLTVV.

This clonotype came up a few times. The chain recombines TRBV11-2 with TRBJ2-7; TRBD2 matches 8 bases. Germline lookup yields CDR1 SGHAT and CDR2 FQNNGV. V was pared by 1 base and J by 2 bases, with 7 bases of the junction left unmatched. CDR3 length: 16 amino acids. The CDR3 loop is CASSLAPTSVTYEQYF. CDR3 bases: TGTGCCAGCAGCTTAGCTCCGACTAGCGTTACCTACGAGCAGTACTTC.

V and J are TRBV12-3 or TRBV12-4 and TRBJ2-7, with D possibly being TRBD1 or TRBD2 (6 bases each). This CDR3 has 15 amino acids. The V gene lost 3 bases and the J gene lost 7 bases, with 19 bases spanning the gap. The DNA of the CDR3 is TGTGCCAGCAGTTTTCACAGGGTGGGAAGCGGGGAGCAGTACTTC. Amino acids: CASSFHRVGSGEQYF.

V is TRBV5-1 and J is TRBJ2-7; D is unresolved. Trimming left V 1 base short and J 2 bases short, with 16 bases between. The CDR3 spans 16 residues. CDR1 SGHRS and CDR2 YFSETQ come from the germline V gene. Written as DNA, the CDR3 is TGCGCCAGCAGCTTGAGGGCTCGAGACCTTACCTACGAGCAGTACTTC. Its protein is CASSLRARDLTYEQYF.

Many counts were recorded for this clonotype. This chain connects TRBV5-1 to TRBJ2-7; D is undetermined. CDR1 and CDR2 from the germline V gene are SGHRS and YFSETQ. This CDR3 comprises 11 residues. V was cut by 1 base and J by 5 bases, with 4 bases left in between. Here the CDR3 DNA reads TGCGCCAGCAGCTTGCGAAACGAGCAGTACTTC. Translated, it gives CASSLRNEQYF.

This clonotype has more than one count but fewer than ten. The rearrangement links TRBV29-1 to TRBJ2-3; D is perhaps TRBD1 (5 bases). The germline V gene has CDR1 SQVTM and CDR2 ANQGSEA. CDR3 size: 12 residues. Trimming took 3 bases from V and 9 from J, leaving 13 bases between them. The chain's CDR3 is CSVELGGATQYF. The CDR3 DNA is TGCAGCGTTGAGCTAGGTGGGGCCACGCAGTATTTT.

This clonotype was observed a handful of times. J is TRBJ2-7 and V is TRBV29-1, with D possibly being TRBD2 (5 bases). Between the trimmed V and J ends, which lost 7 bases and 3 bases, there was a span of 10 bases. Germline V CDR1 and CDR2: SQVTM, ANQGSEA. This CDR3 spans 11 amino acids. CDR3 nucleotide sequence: TGCAGCGCCCTGAGGGACTACGAGCAGTACTTC. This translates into CSALRDYEQYF.

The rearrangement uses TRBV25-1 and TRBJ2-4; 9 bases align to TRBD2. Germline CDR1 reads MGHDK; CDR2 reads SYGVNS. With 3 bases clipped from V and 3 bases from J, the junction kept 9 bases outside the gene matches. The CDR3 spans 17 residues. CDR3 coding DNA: TGTGCCAGCAGTGATACGGGCGGGGGGGACTTCAAAAACATTCAGTACTTC. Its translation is CASSDTGGGDFKNIQYF. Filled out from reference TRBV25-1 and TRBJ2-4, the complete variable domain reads EADIYQTPRYLVIGTGKKITLECSQTMGHDKMYWYQQDPGMELHLIHYSYGVNSTEKGDLSSESTVSRIRTEHFPLTLESARPSHTSQYLCASSDTGGGDFKNIQYFGAGTRLSVL.

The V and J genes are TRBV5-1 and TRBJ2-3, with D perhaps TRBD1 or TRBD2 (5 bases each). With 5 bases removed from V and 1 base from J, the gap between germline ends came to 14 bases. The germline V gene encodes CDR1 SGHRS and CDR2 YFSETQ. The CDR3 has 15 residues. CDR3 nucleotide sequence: TGCGCCAGCAGACTGAAGGGACCTCGCACAGATACGCAGTATTTT. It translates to CASRLKGPRTDTQYF.

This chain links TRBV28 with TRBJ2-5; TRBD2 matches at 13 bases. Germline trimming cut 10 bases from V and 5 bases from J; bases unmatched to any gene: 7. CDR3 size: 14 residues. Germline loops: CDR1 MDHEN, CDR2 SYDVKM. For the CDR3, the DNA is TGTGCCACCAGGACTAGCGGGAGACAGGAGACCCAGTACTTC. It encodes CATRTSGRQETQYF.

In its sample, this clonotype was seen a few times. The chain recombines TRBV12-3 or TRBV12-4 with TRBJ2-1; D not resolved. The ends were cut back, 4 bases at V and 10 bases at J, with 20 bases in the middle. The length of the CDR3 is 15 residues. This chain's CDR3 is CASSSSPPEKREQFF. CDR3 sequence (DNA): TGTGCCAGCAGTTCGAGCCCCCCGGAGAAGCGCGAGCAGTTCTTC.

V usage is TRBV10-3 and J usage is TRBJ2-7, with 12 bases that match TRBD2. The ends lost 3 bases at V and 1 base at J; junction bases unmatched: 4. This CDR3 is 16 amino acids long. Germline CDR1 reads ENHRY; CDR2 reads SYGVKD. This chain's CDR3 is CAISDRLAGESYEQYF. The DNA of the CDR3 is TGTGCCATCAGTGATCGACTAGCGGGGGAATCCTACGAGCAGTACTTC.

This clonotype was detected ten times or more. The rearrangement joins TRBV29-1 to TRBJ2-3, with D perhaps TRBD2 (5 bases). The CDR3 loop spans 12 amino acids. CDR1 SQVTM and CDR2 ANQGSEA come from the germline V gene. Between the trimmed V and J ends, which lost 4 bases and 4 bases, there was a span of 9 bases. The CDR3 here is CSVVEGADTQYF. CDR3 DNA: TGCAGCGTTGTCGAGGGCGCAGATACGCAGTATTTT.

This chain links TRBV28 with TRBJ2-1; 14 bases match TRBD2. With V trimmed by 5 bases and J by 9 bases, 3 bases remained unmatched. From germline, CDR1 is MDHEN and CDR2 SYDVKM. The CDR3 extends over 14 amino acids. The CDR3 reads CASSIGLAGGEQFF. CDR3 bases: TGTGCCAGCAGTATTGGACTAGCGGGGGGTGAGCAGTTCTTC.

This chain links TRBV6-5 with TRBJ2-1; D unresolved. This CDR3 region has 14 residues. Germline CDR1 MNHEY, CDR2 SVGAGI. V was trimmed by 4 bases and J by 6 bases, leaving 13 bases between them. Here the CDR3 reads CASSSPRTGNEQFF. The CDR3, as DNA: TGTGCCAGCAGTTCACCCCGGACGGGCAATGAGCAGTTCTTC.